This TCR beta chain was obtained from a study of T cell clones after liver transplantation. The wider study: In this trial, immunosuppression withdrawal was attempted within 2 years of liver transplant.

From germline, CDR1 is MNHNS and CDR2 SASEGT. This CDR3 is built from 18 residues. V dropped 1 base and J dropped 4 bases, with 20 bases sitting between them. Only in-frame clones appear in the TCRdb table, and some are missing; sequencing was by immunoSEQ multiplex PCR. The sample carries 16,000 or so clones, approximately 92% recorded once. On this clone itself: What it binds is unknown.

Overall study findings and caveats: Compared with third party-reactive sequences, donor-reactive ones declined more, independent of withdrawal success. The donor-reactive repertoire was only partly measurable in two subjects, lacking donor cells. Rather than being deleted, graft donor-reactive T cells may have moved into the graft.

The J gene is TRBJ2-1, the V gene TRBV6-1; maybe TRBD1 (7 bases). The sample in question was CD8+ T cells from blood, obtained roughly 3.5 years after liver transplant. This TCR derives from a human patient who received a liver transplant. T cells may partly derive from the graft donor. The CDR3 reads CASSEVGPGGYLYNEQFF. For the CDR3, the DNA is TGTGCCAGCAGTGAAGTAGGTCCAGGGGGGTACCTATACAATGAGCAGTTCTTC.